This is a list of T cell receptor beta chains from one sample in a study of T cells in Graves' hyperthyroidism and ophthalmopathy. One entry per CDR3 protein results from TCRdb running MiXCR on the multiplex PCR reads. The top ten hold less than 55% of the sample, which has about half a million distinct CDR3 sequences, 15% to 20% seen once. The sequenced sample was blood. These receptors were taken from a man aged 35-49 years with Graves' ophthalmopathy. The CDR3 runs from the conserved cysteine through the conserved F or W. Fields, in order: CDR3 DNA, CDR3 protein, V gene, J gene, D gene, clone size. The D gene is left open where the match is weak. Clone size, where shown, is once, few, many, or a class for clones that have expanded.

CDR3 DNA: TGTGCCAGCAGGATTAATAACAGGGTCGGCTACACCTTC
CDR3 protein: CASRINNRVGYTF
V gene: TRBV28
J gene: TRBJ1-2
D gene: NA
clone size: NA

CDR3 DNA: TGCGCCAGCAGTGAGCGGCTGACAGATACGCAGTATTTT
CDR3 protein: CASSERLTDTQYF
V gene: TRBV10-1
J gene: TRBJ2-3
D gene: NA
clone size: NA

CDR3 DNA: TGTGCCAGCAGTCTAACAGGGCAGGGATCGGCAGATACGCAGTATTTT
CDR3 protein: CASSLTGQGSADTQYF
V gene: TRBV12-3/TRBV12-4
J gene: TRBJ2-3
D gene: NA
clone size: NA

CDR3 DNA: TGTGCCAGCAGCGGACAGGGAATTCAGCCCCAGCATTTT
CDR3 protein: CASSGQGIQPQHF
V gene: TRBV12-3/TRBV12-4
J gene: TRBJ1-5
D gene: TRBD1
clone size: many

CDR3 DNA: TGTGCCAGCAGCCCCCTGGCAGGGGTCGGGAGCAATGAGCAGTTCTTC
CDR3 protein: CASSPLAGVGSNEQFF
V gene: TRBV7-3
J gene: TRBJ2-1
D gene: NA
clone size: many

CDR3 DNA: TGCAGTGCTAGTGGTTTGGCAAGCGACGTGCGATATGGCTACACCTTC
CDR3 protein: CSASGLASDVRYGYTF
V gene: TRBV20-1
J gene: TRBJ1-2
D gene: NA
clone size: NA

CDR3 DNA: TGTGCCAGCAGTCTAAAAACCCCGAGGACTAGCAGAAATGAGCAGTTCTTC
CDR3 protein: CASSLKTPRTSRNEQFF
V gene: TRBV7-9
J gene: TRBJ2-1
D gene: TRBD2
clone size: NA

CDR3 DNA: TGTGCCAGCAGACCCGGCGGAGGGGGGAATTCACCCCTCCACTTT
CDR3 protein: CASRPGGGGNSPLHF
V gene: TRBV12-3/TRBV12-4
J gene: TRBJ1-6
D gene: NA
clone size: many

CDR3 DNA: TGTGCCAGCAGCGTCGACAGTTTTAATTCACCCCTCCACTTT
CDR3 protein: CASSVDSFNSPLHF
V gene: TRBV9
J gene: TRBJ1-6
D gene: NA
clone size: few

CDR3 DNA: TGTGCCAGCGCAGCTAGCGGGAGTGATGATGAGCAGTTCTTC
CDR3 protein: CASAASGSDDEQFF
V gene: TRBV6-1
J gene: TRBJ2-1
D gene: TRBD2
clone size: NA

CDR3 DNA: TGTGCCAGCAGTCCCCTACTAGATCGAGCCGAGCAGTACTTC
CDR3 protein: CASSPLLDRAEQYF
V gene: TRBV6-1
J gene: TRBJ2-7
D gene: NA
clone size: NA

CDR3 DNA: TGTGCCAGCAGCTTAGTACTAGGGACAATCGAGCAGTACTTC
CDR3 protein: CASSLVLGTIEQYF
V gene: TRBV11-2
J gene: TRBJ2-7
D gene: NA
clone size: many

CDR3 DNA: TGTGCCAGCACCCCAAGGGGGGGGGCTACGCAGTATTTT
CDR3 protein: CASTPRGGATQYF
V gene: TRBV6-1
J gene: TRBJ2-3
D gene: NA
clone size: NA

CDR3 DNA: TGTGCCATCAGTGAGACATCGACAGGTTCTGGAAACACCATATATTTT
CDR3 protein: CAISETSTGSGNTIYF
V gene: TRBV10-3
J gene: TRBJ1-3
D gene: NA
clone size: few

CDR3 DNA: TGCGCCAGCAGCTTGGAGCAGGGGGCCTACAATGAGCAGTTCTTC
CDR3 protein: CASSLEQGAYNEQFF
V gene: TRBV5-1
J gene: TRBJ2-1
D gene: TRBD1
clone size: few

CDR3 DNA: TGTGCCTGGAGTCAGGGGAGTGATCAGCCCCAGCATTTT
CDR3 protein: CAWSQGSDQPQHF
V gene: TRBV30
J gene: TRBJ1-5
D gene: NA
clone size: NA

CDR3 DNA: TGCAGCGTTCGTATATCCTACGAGCAGTACTTC
CDR3 protein: CSVRISYEQYF
V gene: TRBV29-1
J gene: TRBJ2-7
D gene: NA
clone size: NA

CDR3 DNA: TGCAGTGCTAAGCCACTAGCGGGGACCTACAATGAGCAGTTCTTC
CDR3 protein: CSAKPLAGTYNEQFF
V gene: TRBV20-1
J gene: TRBJ2-1
D gene: TRBD2
clone size: NA

CDR3 DNA: TGTGCCAGCAGCTTACATCCGGGACAGGGGTCGAACATTCAGTACTTC
CDR3 protein: CASSLHPGQGSNIQYF
V gene: TRBV7-3
J gene: TRBJ2-4
D gene: TRBD1
clone size: many

CDR3 DNA: TGTGCCAGCAGCCGCCGAAGGACTGAAGCTTTCTTT
CDR3 protein: CASSRRRTEAFF
V gene: TRBV11-2
J gene: TRBJ1-1
D gene: NA
clone size: many

CDR3 DNA: TGCAGCGTTTCAGTCTTCGCCTACAATGAGCAGTTCTTC
CDR3 protein: CSVSVFAYNEQFF
V gene: TRBV29-1
J gene: TRBJ2-1
D gene: NA
clone size: NA

CDR3 DNA: TGTGCCAGCAGCCCCCGACAGGGATTTTTCTCTGAAGCTTTCTTT
CDR3 protein: CASSPRQGFFSEAFF
V gene: TRBV11-2
J gene: TRBJ1-1
D gene: TRBD1
clone size: NA

CDR3 DNA: TGCAGTGCGAGACCTATCACCGAGCCTCTCGGTAATTCACCCCTCCACTTT
CDR3 protein: CSARPITEPLGNSPLHF
V gene: TRBV20-1
J gene: TRBJ1-6
D gene: NA
clone size: few

CDR3 DNA: TGTGCCAGCAGTACCTTGAGTTCGCCCCTCCACTTT
CDR3 protein: CASSTLSSPLHF
V gene: TRBV10-1
J gene: TRBJ1-6
D gene: NA
clone size: NA

CDR3 DNA: TGCAGTGCCGCCCCAGGGCACACTAGCGGGAGGGGGAAAGATACGCAGTATTTT
CDR3 protein: CSAAPGHTSGRGKDTQYF
V gene: TRBV20-1
J gene: TRBJ2-3
D gene: TRBD2
clone size: few

CDR3 DNA: TGTGCCAGTAATATCGTGACTGAAGCTTTCTTT
CDR3 protein: CASNIVTEAFF
V gene: TRBV7-9
J gene: TRBJ1-1
D gene: NA
clone size: few

CDR3 DNA: TGTGCCAGCAGCTTAGAGGGGATGTTGAATGAAAAACTGTTTTTT
CDR3 protein: CASSLEGMLNEKLFF
V gene: TRBV7-9
J gene: TRBJ1-4
D gene: NA
clone size: NA

CDR3 DNA: TGTGCCAGTAGTATAAGGGCAGGTCAAAACACCGGGGAGCTGTTTTTT
CDR3 protein: CASSIRAGQNTGELFF
V gene: TRBV19
J gene: TRBJ2-2
D gene: NA
clone size: NA

CDR3 DNA: TGTGCCAGCACTTCCTTCGGGACTAGCTTCGGGGAGCTGTTTTTT
CDR3 protein: CASTSFGTSFGELFF
V gene: TRBV6-2/TRBV6-3
J gene: TRBJ2-2
D gene: TRBD2
clone size: few

CDR3 DNA: TGTGCCAGCTCACCGCCACCGCCAGATACGCAGTATTTT
CDR3 protein: CASSPPPPDTQYF
V gene: TRBV18
J gene: TRBJ2-3
D gene: NA
clone size: many

CDR3 DNA: TGTGCCAGCAGGGCCGACGGTATAGCCAAAAACATTCAGTACTTC
CDR3 protein: CASRADGIAKNIQYF
V gene: TRBV6-1
J gene: TRBJ2-4
D gene: NA
clone size: NA

CDR3 DNA: TGCGCCAGCGCGGGACTAGCGGGGAATGAGCAGTTCTTC
CDR3 protein: CASAGLAGNEQFF
V gene: TRBV5-1
J gene: TRBJ2-1
D gene: TRBD2
clone size: few

CDR3 DNA: TGTGCCAGCAGACGAACTCGACAGGGGACAACTCAGACCCAGTACTTC
CDR3 protein: CASRRTRQGTTQTQYF
V gene: TRBV10-3
J gene: TRBJ2-5
D gene: TRBD1
clone size: NA

CDR3 DNA: TGTGCCAGCAGTTTGGAGGACAATCAGCCCCAGCATTTT
CDR3 protein: CASSLEDNQPQHF
V gene: TRBV28
J gene: TRBJ1-5
D gene: NA
clone size: many

CDR3 DNA: TGCGCCAGCAGCTCAGGGGTGGATGAGCAGTTCTTC
CDR3 protein: CASSSGVDEQFF
V gene: TRBV5-1
J gene: TRBJ2-1
D gene: NA
clone size: NA

CDR3 DNA: TGTGCCAGCAGCGCCGGAGGGATAGAGAACCAAGAGACCCAGTACTTC
CDR3 protein: CASSAGGIENQETQYF
V gene: TRBV7-9
J gene: TRBJ2-5
D gene: NA
clone size: NA

CDR3 DNA: TGTGCCAGCAGTTCGTTTCCGGGGGCCACAGATACGCAGTATTTT
CDR3 protein: CASSSFPGATDTQYF
V gene: TRBV12-3/TRBV12-4
J gene: TRBJ2-3
D gene: NA
clone size: NA

CDR3 DNA: TGTGCCTGGACTCTCTCCGGCGAGCAGTACTTC
CDR3 protein: CAWTLSGEQYF
V gene: TRBV30
J gene: TRBJ2-7
D gene: NA
clone size: few

CDR3 DNA: TGTGCCAGCAGCGTAGATCAGGGTGCAACTAATGAAAAACTGTTTTTT
CDR3 protein: CASSVDQGATNEKLFF
V gene: TRBV9
J gene: TRBJ1-4
D gene: NA
clone size: NA

CDR3 DNA: TGCGCCAGCAGTGAATGGACCCGAGGGACCAACGTCCTGACTTTC
CDR3 protein: CASSEWTRGTNVLTF
V gene: TRBV10-2
J gene: TRBJ2-6
D gene: NA
clone size: few

CDR3 DNA: TGCAGTGCTACCCACAGAGAAACTAGCACAGATACGCAGTATTTT
CDR3 protein: CSATHRETSTDTQYF
V gene: TRBV20-1
J gene: TRBJ2-3
D gene: NA
clone size: NA

CDR3 DNA: TGTGCCAGCAGCCAAGATCTCCCACTAGCGGGAGACGGGGAGCTGTTTTTT
CDR3 protein: CASSQDLPLAGDGELFF
V gene: TRBV4-2
J gene: TRBJ2-2
D gene: TRBD2
clone size: NA

CDR3 DNA: TGTGCCAGCAGCTTATTTAGCGGGAGCGAATCAGATACGCAGTATTTT
CDR3 protein: CASSLFSGSESDTQYF
V gene: TRBV7-3
J gene: TRBJ2-3
D gene: TRBD2
clone size: few

CDR3 DNA: TGTGCCAGCAGTTACGCCAGGGACAACACCATATATTTT
CDR3 protein: CASSYARDNTIYF
V gene: TRBV6-2/TRBV6-3
J gene: TRBJ1-3
D gene: NA
clone size: few

CDR3 DNA: TGTGCCAGCAGCTTAAATAATCATCCGGGAAACACCATATATTTT
CDR3 protein: CASSLNNHPGNTIYF
V gene: TRBV7-3
J gene: TRBJ1-3
D gene: NA
clone size: few

CDR3 DNA: TGTGCCAGCAAAGAGGACCCTTACTCTGGAAACACCATATATTTT
CDR3 protein: CASKEDPYSGNTIYF
V gene: TRBV6-2/TRBV6-3
J gene: TRBJ1-3
D gene: NA
clone size: NA

CDR3 DNA: TGCGCCAGCAGCTTGGACCACCAGGGAAACACCATATATTTT
CDR3 protein: CASSLDHQGNTIYF
V gene: TRBV5-1
J gene: TRBJ1-3
D gene: NA
clone size: NA

CDR3 DNA: TGTGCCAGCAGTTTGGGACCGGGCCGCCTGACACCCCTCCACTTT
CDR3 protein: CASSLGPGRLTPLHF
V gene: TRBV28
J gene: TRBJ1-6
D gene: NA
clone size: NA

CDR3 DNA: TGTGCCAGCAGGGAGGACAACCAAGAGACCCAGTACTTC
CDR3 protein: CASREDNQETQYF
V gene: TRBV6-2/TRBV6-3
J gene: TRBJ2-5
D gene: NA
clone size: NA

CDR3 DNA: TGTGCCAGTGCCCCGGCGGGCCGCGTCCCGGGCGAGCAGTACTTC
CDR3 protein: CASAPAGRVPGEQYF
V gene: TRBV19
J gene: TRBJ2-7
D gene: NA
clone size: NA

CDR3 DNA: TGTGCCAGCAGCTACCCTAGCGGACTGGCGTACGAGCAGTACTTC
CDR3 protein: CASSYPSGLAYEQYF
V gene: TRBV7-2
J gene: TRBJ2-7
D gene: TRBD2
clone size: few

CDR3 DNA: TGTGCCAGCAGTTTCATAGCGGGGGGGCTCGGTTATCAAGAGACCCAGTACTTC
CDR3 protein: CASSFIAGGLGYQETQYF
V gene: TRBV7-2
J gene: TRBJ2-5
D gene: TRBD2
clone size: NA

CDR3 DNA: TGTGCCTGGAGTTTGCAGGTAGATACGCAGTATTTT
CDR3 protein: CAWSLQVDTQYF
V gene: TRBV30
J gene: TRBJ2-3
D gene: NA
clone size: few

CDR3 DNA: TGCAGTGCTAGGATTGACAGGGTCGGTGTGGGCAATCAGCCCCAGCATTTT
CDR3 protein: CSARIDRVGVGNQPQHF
V gene: TRBV20-1
J gene: TRBJ1-5
D gene: TRBD1
clone size: many

CDR3 DNA: TGTGCCAGCTCCCATACTCCGGACCGGGGTTATGGCTACACCTTC
CDR3 protein: CASSHTPDRGYGYTF
V gene: TRBV18
J gene: TRBJ1-2
D gene: NA
clone size: many

CDR3 DNA: TGCGCCAGCAGTACACCGGGACAGGGTGGGAGCTCCTACGAGCAGTACTTC
CDR3 protein: CASSTPGQGGSSYEQYF
V gene: TRBV5-1
J gene: TRBJ2-7
D gene: TRBD1
clone size: NA

CDR3 DNA: TGTGCCAGTAGTACCCGACACACCGGGGAGCTGTTTTTT
CDR3 protein: CASSTRHTGELFF
V gene: TRBV19
J gene: TRBJ2-2
D gene: NA
clone size: NA